The 16 T cell receptor beta chains below come from one sample, sequenced in a study of human T cells and chemical hapten exposure. TCRdb recomputed calls from the 5' RACE reads with MiXCR, one row per CDR3 protein. In the table there are under 150,000 distinct CDR3 sequences, approximately 20% of which are singletons. The starting material, unfractionated whole blood, was used for total RNA extraction. These receptors were taken from a human donor in good health.

V gene TRBV10-2 combines with J gene TRBJ2-3; D possibly corresponds to TRBD1 (6 bases). Trimming left V 7 bases short and J 0 bases short, with 17 bases between. Germline V CDR1 and CDR2: WSHSY, SAAADI. CDR3 length equals 16 residues. CDR3 protein: CASKTLGAPSTDTQYF. For the CDR3, the DNA is TGCGCCAGCAAGACCTTGGGGGCTCCGAGCACAGATACGCAGTATTTT.

This clonotype has just a few counts. V gene TRBV30 combines with J gene TRBJ1-1; D possibly corresponds to TRBD1 (5 bases). The CDR3 sequence is 14 residues long. Between the trimmed V and J ends, which lost 2 bases and 3 bases, there was a span of 13 bases. Germline CDR1 and CDR2: GTSNPN and SVGIG (reference sequence). The CDR3: CAWSFAGLDTEAFF. The DNA of the CDR3 is TGTGCCTGGAGTTTCGCAGGGTTGGACACTGAAGCTTTCTTT.

The rearrangement joins TRBV6-6 to TRBJ2-3; D assignment may be TRBD1 or TRBD2 (5 bases each). The germline CDR1 and CDR2 sequences are MNHNY and SVGAGI (reference sequence). V lost 6 bases, J lost 2 bases, and 15 bases lay in between. This CDR3 contains 15 residues. In DNA, the CDR3 is TGTGCCAGCAGAATGTACCGGGGCAACACAGATACGCAGTATTTT. Translated, it gives CASRMYRGNTDTQYF.

The rearrangement joins TRBV20-1 to TRBJ2-1, with 10 nucleotides matching TRBD1. The CDR3 covers 16 residues. With V trimmed by 2 bases and J by 5 bases, 9 bases remained unmatched. CDR1 is DFQATT, CDR2 SNEGSKA, per germline (reference sequence). The CDR3 region has the DNA TGCAGTGCTAGACCCCTCGACAGGGGGCAGAACAATGAGCAGTTCTTC. Translating it yields CSARPLDRGQNNEQFF.

This clonotype was counted many times. CDR3: CASSFDRDIQEIWTQYF. The CDR3 DNA is TGCGCCAGCAGCTTTGACCGGGACATACAAGAGATATGGACCCAGTACTTC. The genes are TRBV5-1 and TRBJ2-5, with D possibly TRBD1 on 6 matching bases. V lost 2 bases, J lost 7 bases, and 24 bases lay in between. The CDR3 loop spans 17 amino acids. Germline CDR1 reads SGHRS; CDR2 reads YFSETQ. Looking up the rest from reference TRBV5-1 and TRBJ2-5 gives the full variable domain: KAGVTQTPRYLIKTRGQQVTLSCSPISGHRSVSWYQQTPGQGLQFLFEYFSETQRNKGNFPGRFSGRQFSNSRSEMNVSTLELGDSALYLCASSFDRDIQEIWTQYFGPGTRLLVL.

The rearrangement links TRBV6-1 to TRBJ1-1; TRBD1 aligns across 10 bases. The junction had 10 bases not matched to a gene; V was cut back by 4 bases and J by 5 bases. CDR1 is MNHNS and CDR2 is SASEGT in the germline V gene. The CDR3 runs 16 residues. The CDR3 protein is CASSAPGQGPGTEAFF. In nucleotides, the CDR3 is TGTGCCAGCAGTGCTCCGGGACAGGGGCCGGGGACTGAAGCTTTCTTT.

The table lists this clonotype with a few counts. The chain has TRBV29-1 and TRBJ1-1, with unresolved D. Germline V gene lookup returns CDR1 SQVTM and CDR2 ANQGSEA. Between the trimmed V and J ends, which lost 6 bases and 0 bases, there was a span of 11 bases. The CDR3 covers 13 residues. Here the CDR3 reads CSVGQSLNTEAFF. CDR3 DNA sequence: TGCAGCGTCGGTCAGAGCCTGAACACTGAAGCTTTCTTT.

The chain recombines TRBV6-1 with TRBJ1-5; TRBD1 agrees at 11 bases. CDR1 and CDR2 from the germline V gene are MNHNS and SASEGT. The CDR3 is made up of 16 amino acids. The V segment lost 5 bases and the J segment 4 bases; nucleotides outside the gene matches: 7. This CDR3 is CASSLRTGGGNQPQHF. As DNA, the CDR3 is TGTGCCAGCAGTCTTAGGACAGGGGGCGGGAATCAGCCCCAGCATTTT.

About this clonotype: A clone one base away is much larger, so this may be a read error. This CDR3 is CSATTSSTQCF. DNA for the CDR3: TGCAGTGCTACGACTAGTAGTACGCAGTGTTTT. This chain uses TRBV20-1 with TRBJ2-3; a possible D gene is TRBD2 (6 bases). Germline V gene lookup returns CDR1 DFQATT and CDR2 SNEGSKA (reference sequence). The CDR3 covers 11 residues.

This chain joins TRBV2 and TRBJ1-2; D remains ambiguous. The CDR3 spans 15 residues. Per germline, CDR1 SNHLY and CDR2 FYNNEI. Trimming removed 2 bases at V and 5 bases at J, with 15 bases between. CDR3 sequence reads: CASSEQGVFAYGYTF. The CDR3 nucleotides read TGTGCCAGCAGTGAACAAGGCGTTTTCGCTTATGGCTACACCTTC.

The chain joins TRBV6-2 or TRBV6-3 to TRBJ2-1; the match to TRBD1 covers 7 bases. CDR3 length equals 16 residues. V shed 0 bases and J 0 bases; nucleotides not matched to a gene: 2. Looked up from germline, CDR1 is MNHEY and CDR2 is SVGEGT. CDR3 in amino acids: CASSYSRTGSYNEQFF. Written as DNA, the CDR3 is TGTGCCAGCAGTTACTCGAGGACAGGCTCCTACAATGAGCAGTTCTTC.

The chain links TRBV24-1 to TRBJ2-1; the D gene is possibly TRBD1 (6 bases). This CDR3 has 15 amino acids. The ends were cut back, 4 bases at V and 4 bases at J, with 13 bases in the middle. Germline V gene data show CDR1 as KGHDR and CDR2 as SFDVKD. The chain's CDR3 is CATSETGTPYNEQFF. The CDR3 nucleotides are TGTGCCACCAGTGAAACCGGGACACCTTACAATGAGCAGTTCTTC.

V and J are TRBV9 and TRBJ2-3; D gene unclear. CDR1 SGDLS and CDR2 YYNGEE come from the germline V gene. Trimming removed 0 bases at V and 0 bases at J, with 20 bases between. This CDR3 spans 19 amino acids. CDR3 DNA sequence: TGTGCCAGCAGCGTAGTGGTTCGTGGGCTGGGAAGGAGCACAGATACGCAGTATTTT. Translation: CASSVVVRGLGRSTDTQYF.

This clonotype was detected only a few times. The CDR3 DNA sequence: TGTGCCAGCAGCGCCCCATTAGGGACTGGAAACACCATATATTTT. Encoded protein: CASSAPLGTGNTIYF. The chain has TRBV9 and TRBJ1-3; the D is unclear. The CDR3 spans 15 residues. From germline, CDR1 is SGDLS and CDR2 YYNGEE. V was shortened by 3 bases and J by 2 bases, with 12 bases between the two germline ends.

The chain joins TRBV4-1 to TRBJ2-2; D call uncertain. Trimming cost V 2 bases and J 0 bases, with 13 bases left between them. This CDR3 spans 17 amino acids. Germline V lookup: CDR1 MGHRA, CDR2 YSYEKL. The CDR3 DNA sequence: TGCGCCAGCAGCCAAATAACGGCAGCCGCGAACACCGGGGAGCTGTTTTTT. It is translated as CASSQITAAANTGELFF.

The genes are TRBV5-6 and TRBJ2-4, with 7 bases lining up with TRBD1. This CDR3 comprises 16 residues. Per germline, CDR1 SGHDT and CDR2 YYEEEE. Losses at the gene ends were 4 bases for V and 0 bases for J; bases not matched to a gene: 7. DNA for the CDR3: TGTGCCAGCAGCCTCCAGGGGGTCCTAGCCAAAAACATTCAGTACTTC. Protein sequence: CASSLQGVLAKNIQYF. The whole variable domain, filled in from reference TRBV5-6 and TRBJ2-4, reads DAGVTQSPTHLIKTRGQQVTLRCSPKSGHDTVSWYQQALGQGPQFIFQYYEEEERQRGNFPDRFSGHQFPNYSSELNVNALLLGDSALYLCASSLQGVLAKNIQYFGAGTRLSVL.